The T cell receptor beta chain under discussion was sequenced for a study of molecular identifiers for immune sequencing clone quantification. Overall study findings and caveats: Over 97% of effector molecules, yet under 1% of naive-cell molecules, were held by clones above 20 RNA copies.

For naive CD8 T cells, sorting used the CD8+CD4-CCR7+CD45RA+ phenotype. This clonotype was seen repeatedly, ten times or more. The antigen is undetermined. This CDR3 comprises 13 residues. V dropped 5 bases and J dropped 5 bases, with 11 bases sitting between them. With listed TCR primers and previously described methods, bulk TCR libraries were prepared. TCRdb re-analysed the PCR reads in MiXCR, keeping a single row per CDR3 protein. The sample contains approximately 54,000 distinct CDR3 sequences, roughly a quarter of which appear only once. The V and J genes are TRBV12-3 or TRBV12-4 and TRBJ2-3, with a possible D match to TRBD1 (5 bases). The sequenced sample was naive CD8+ T cells from blood, with Jurkat cell RNA spiked in. Subset indicated: FACS-sorted CD8+CD4-CCR7+CD45RA+ naive T cells. The TCR sequence derives from a human donor in good health. Some libraries in this study had Jurkat cell RNA spiked in. In DNA, the CDR3 is TGTGCCAGCAGTCCAGGGTTCCGAGATACGCAGTATTTT. Its translation is CASSPGFRDTQYF.